This TCR beta chain emerged from a study of PD-1 blockade in classical Hodgkin lymphoma. The CDR3 has 13 residues. With 3 bases removed from V and 1 base from J, the gap between germline ends came to 6 bases. In germline, CDR1 is MRHNA, CDR2 SNTAGT. Regarding the study as a whole: Newly diagnosed and completely responding patients shared comparable baseline diversity.

Specified time point: cycle 4 day 1 (C4D1), after less than seven weeks of nivolumab. The patients all showed relapse after autologous stem cell transplantation, while their brentuximab vedotin exposure varied. Only in-frame clones appear in the TCRdb table, and some are missing; sequencing was by immunoSEQ multiplex PCR. The sample includes tens of thousands of clones, around 80% of them seen just once. To note about this clone: Its cognate antigen is unknown.

This receptor was obtained from a human donor with classical Hodgkin lymphoma. Material: peripheral blood mononuclear cells (PBMCs), obtained before the fourth cycle of nivolumab. The V and J genes are TRBV6-4 and TRBJ1-1, with D unclear. The CDR3 nucleotides are TGTGCCAGCAGTGAGAGCGAGAACACTGAAGCTTTCTTT. It codes for CASSESENTEAFF.